This T cell receptor beta chain stems from a study of T cell repertoires in cytomegalovirus infection. About the study: Indicated by public TCR beta signatures were CMV infection and matching HLA type. Study-level results: CMV-specific TCR beta clonotypes restricted by HLA-C were the ones dominating the ex vivo response. Frequencies of public TCR beta families were cumulated, and this identified carriers of CMV plus the relevant HLA.

Remarks on this clonotype: Antigen unknown.

TCRdb itself ran the reads through MiXCR, one entry per CDR3 protein. The sample includes about 230,000 distinct CDR3 sequences, about 20% of them seen just once. Germline loops: CDR1 SGHRS, CDR2 YFSETQ. CDR3 size: 16 residues. V shed 4 bases and J 1 base; nucleotides not matched to a gene: 8. Sequencing used CD8+ T cells from PBMCs. This TCR was recovered from a human donor in good health (CMV status not recorded). Some clones in this sample may be carry-over from other donors' samples. The chain is built from TRBV5-1 and TRBJ2-1; 7 nucleotides agree with TRBD2. As DNA, the CDR3 is TGCGCCAGCAGCAGACCTGAGCGGGGTTCCTACAATGAGCAGTTCTTC. Encoded protein: CASSRPERGSYNEQFF. Drawing the rest from reference TRBV5-1 and TRBJ2-1, the complete variable domain is KAGVTQTPRYLIKTRGQQVTLSCSPISGHRSVSWYQQTPGQGLQFLFEYFSETQRNKGNFPGRFSGRQFSNSRSEMNVSTLELGDSALYLCASSRPERGSYNEQFFGPGTRLTVL.